This T cell receptor (beta chain) is drawn from a study of cytomegalovirus exposure and HLA in healthy donors. Germline V gene data show CDR1 as MDHEN and CDR2 as SYDVKM. Trimming left V 9 bases short and J 6 bases short, with 10 bases between. This CDR3 contains 11 residues. Whole-study findings and limits: Reportedly, a later analysis found an Asian-associated ancestry cluster had fewer N-insertions than the approximately 700-donor mean. Later on, an analysis found that several of the most significant clusters appeared to be linked to common viral pathogens, which included parvovirus B19.

Comment on this clone: Its target is not known.

PCR was performed using 60 Vbeta and 13 Jbeta primers. Repertoires were generated with immunoSEQ multiplex PCR, while TCRdb's copy carries only in-frame clones and drops some. Among some 90,000 clones listed, almost 80% were seen once. The rearrangement links TRBV28 to TRBJ2-3; D perhaps matches TRBD2 (5 bases). The specimen sequenced was PBMCs. This TCR was recovered from a female donor in good health and CMV-seronegative. CDR3 nucleotide sequence: TGTGCCAGTAGAAGGGAGGATACGCAGTATTTT. This sequence encodes CASRREDTQYF. Combining the CDR3 with reference TRBV28 and TRBJ2-3 gives the whole variable domain DVKVTQSSRYLVKRTGEKVFLECVQDMDHENMFWYRQDPGLGLRLIYFSYDVKMKEKGDIPEGYSVSREKKERFSLILESASTNQTSMYLCASRREDTQYFGPGTRLTVL.